This passage covers 30 T cell receptor beta chains from one sample sequenced in a study of T cell repertoires in cytomegalovirus infection. TCRdb passed the reads through MiXCR, listing each CDR3 protein once. In the table there are about 920,000 distinct CDR3 sequences, around 29% of which are singletons. These receptors have no known antigen. Sequenced material: cultured CD8+ T cells from PBMCs, taken from culture after CMV antigen stimulation. The origin of the receptors is a human donor in good health (CMV status not recorded). Some clones in this sample may be carry-over from other donors' samples.

The sample holds many counts of this clonotype. The chain recombines TRBV6-5 with TRBJ1-6; D not certain. CDR3 size: 15 residues. V lost 2 bases and J 7 bases, leaving 12 bases between the germline ends. Germline CDR1 is MNHEY and CDR2 is SVGAGI. CDR3 DNA sequence: TGTGCCAGCAGTTACGCGGACGACGGAAATTCACCCCTCCACTTT. Translated, it gives CASSYADDGNSPLHF.

Comments on this clonotype: One end of the junction varies from germline; a read error may be responsible. The rearrangement uses TRBV7-9 and TRBJ2-5; 8 bases match TRBD1. The CDR3 extends over 14 amino acids. Germline CDR1 and CDR2: SEHNR and FQNEAQ (reference sequence). The CDR3 spells CVSSPRQGQETQYF. The DNA of the CDR3 is TGTGTCAGCAGCCCTCGACAGGGGCAGGAGACCCAGTACTTC.

This clonotype has a count of ten or more. This rearrangement joins TRBV11-1 to TRBJ1-1; perhaps TRBD1 as D (5 bases). The CDR3 length is 14 residues. The germline V and J ends were trimmed by 0 bases and 3 bases, with 8 bases remaining between them. CDR1 and CDR2 (germline): SGHAT, FQDESV (reference sequence). The DNA for the CDR3 is TGTGCCAGCAGCTTAGCAAAGACAGACACTGAAGCTTTCTTT. Translating it yields CASSLAKTDTEAFF.

This clonotype was seen a handful of times. V gene TRBV28 combines with J gene TRBJ2-2; D is undetermined. V was clipped by 3 bases and J by 2 bases, with 10 bases between them. Germline CDR1 reads MDHEN; CDR2 reads SYDVKM. The CDR3 has 15 amino acids. Written as DNA, the CDR3 is TGTGCCAGCAGTTTCAGCAGCACAAACACCGGGGAGCTGTTTTTT. Translation: CASSFSSTNTGELFF.

This clonotype was found a few times. The CDR3 region is CASSYTGTVYTEAFF. CDR3 nucleotide sequence: TGTGCCAGCAGTTACACCGGGACAGTTTACACTGAAGCTTTCTTT. The chain joins TRBV6-2 or TRBV6-3 to TRBJ1-1; 7 bases agree with TRBD1. V dropped 2 bases and J dropped 3; count of bases not matched to a gene: 6. The CDR3 contains 15 residues. Germline V gene lookup returns CDR1 MNHEY and CDR2 SVGEGT.

This clonotype was counted many times. This chain uses TRBV7-6 with TRBJ1-5; 7 bases are a match to TRBD1. This CDR3 is built from 15 residues. Germline CDR1 reads SGHVS; CDR2 reads FNYEAQ. V gave up 1 base and J gave up 7 bases; unmatched junction bases: 7. The CDR3 reads CASSLGGAGGQPQHF. DNA of the CDR3: TGTGCCAGCAGCTTAGGAGGGGCAGGGGGACAGCCCCAGCATTTT.

This clonotype was recorded only once. This may arise from a read error, as a much more abundant clone is one base away. The chain employs TRBV7-6 and TRBJ2-1, with TRBD2 matching 8 bases. This CDR3 is built from 17 residues. Losses at the gene ends were 1 base for V and 3 bases for J; bases not matched to a gene: 8. Looked up from germline, CDR1 is SGHVS and CDR2 is FNYEAQ. The CDR3 sequence: CASSLGLAGRSYNEQFF. CDR3 coding DNA: TGTGCCAGCAGCTTAGGTTTAGCGGGGAGGAGCTACAATGAGCAGTTCTTC.

This chain uses TRBV7-4 with TRBJ1-5; D possibly corresponds to TRBD1 (6 bases). Germline CDR1 and CDR2: SGHVT and SQSDAQ. This CDR3 has 14 residues. Trimming pared 5 bases from V and 3 bases from J, leaving 11 bases between. CDR3: CASSHQGFNQPQHF. DNA for the CDR3: TGTGCCAGCAGCCACCAGGGGTTCAATCAGCCCCAGCATTTT.

The V and J genes are TRBV13 and TRBJ1-5, with 7 bases that match TRBD1. Trimming took 2 bases from V and 0 from J; bases not matched to a gene: 7. Germline assignment: CDR1 PRHDT and CDR2 FYEKMQ (reference sequence). This CDR3 contains 17 residues. CDR3 nucleotides: TGTGCCAGCAGCTTAACAAGGGGGCCCCATAGCAATCAGCCCCAGCATTTT. This translates into CASSLTRGPHSNQPQHF.

This clonotype showed up just a few times. CDR3 residues: CASDTSNQPQHF. The DNA of the CDR3 is TGTGCCAGTGATACTAGCAATCAGCCCCAGCATTTT. The V and J genes are TRBV6-2 or TRBV6-3 and TRBJ1-5; D remains unclear. Germline V CDR1 and CDR2: MNHEY, SVGEGT. This CDR3 contains 12 residues. Trimming pared 9 bases from V and 0 bases from J, leaving 6 bases between.

The J gene is TRBJ1-1, the V gene TRBV19; D unclear. Germline assignment: CDR1 LNHDA and CDR2 SQIVND (reference sequence). V was clipped by 3 bases and J by 0 bases, with 14 bases between them. The CDR3 is 16 residues long. CDR3 residues: CASSISRGGMNTEAFF. The CDR3, as DNA: TGTGCCAGTAGTATTAGTAGAGGAGGGATGAACACTGAAGCTTTCTTT.

As regards this clonotype: A single base separates this from a much larger clone, so it may be a read error. The chain combines TRBV7-2 with TRBJ2-5; D might be TRBD2 (5 bases). CDR1 is SGHTA, CDR2 FQGNSA, per germline. The CDR3 consists of 15 residues. CDR3 nucleotides: TGTGCCAACAGCTTAGGAGGTGTGCCCCAAGAGACCCAGTACTTC. It specifies CANSLGGVPQETQYF.

V and J are TRBV7-9 and TRBJ1-1, with D uncertain. This CDR3 comprises 15 residues. Germline CDR1 and CDR2: SEHNR and FQNEAQ (reference sequence). V was clipped by 1 base and J by 2 bases, with 11 bases between them. In DNA, the CDR3 is TGTGCCAGCAGCTTAGTACGGGAAGTTAACACTGAAGCTTTCTTT. It codes for CASSLVREVNTEAFF.

This clonotype was counted ten times or more. The gene calls are TRBV11-2 and TRBJ2-3; 7 nucleotides line up with TRBD1. CDR3 length equals 15 residues. V dropped 2 bases and J dropped 1; count of bases not matched to a gene: 3. CDR1 is SGHAT, CDR2 FQNNGV, per germline. In DNA, the CDR3 is TGTGCCAGCAGCTTAAACAGGGGTCGCACAGATACGCAGTATTTT. Encoded protein: CASSLNRGRTDTQYF.

This CDR3 reads CASSQVGAPIGPLHF. As DNA, the CDR3 is TGCGCCAGCAGCCAAGTTGGCGCCCCAATCGGACCCCTCCACTTT. The chain joins TRBV4-1 to TRBJ1-6; D remains unclear. The CDR3 contains 15 residues. Germline CDR1 and CDR2: MGHRA and YSYEKL. The V end lost 1 base, the J end lost 12 bases, and 16 bases lay between the germline ends.

Only a few counts were recorded for this clonotype. This chain connects TRBV7-6 to TRBJ2-7, with 10 bases identical to TRBD1. This CDR3 spans 16 amino acids. CDR1 is SGHVS, CDR2 FNYEAQ, per germline. The junction had 5 bases not matched to a gene; V was cut back by 2 bases and J by 1 base. CDR3 amino acids: CASSLPGTGASYEQYF. As DNA, the CDR3 is TGTGCCAGCAGCTTACCCGGGACAGGGGCATCCTACGAGCAGTACTTC.

As for this clonotype: A much bigger clone sits one base away, suggesting this may be a read error. The chain recombines TRBV5-6 with TRBJ1-1; D not resolved. Trimming took off 2 bases at V and 1 base at J, with 9 bases between the two ends. This CDR3 is built from 14 residues. Germline CDR1 SGHDT, CDR2 YYEEEE. In DNA form, the CDR3 reads TGTGCCAGCAGCTTTACGCGCAGGAACACTGAAGCTTTCTTT. Translated: CASSFTRRNTEAFF.

The J gene is TRBJ1-4, the V gene TRBV4-3, with unresolved D. V lost 0 bases, J lost 5 bases, and 10 bases lay in between. CDR3 length: 15 residues. CDR1 is LGHNA and CDR2 is YSLEER in the germline V gene. CDR3 amino acids: CASSQDGEPNEKLFF. The CDR3, as DNA: TGCGCCAGCAGCCAAGATGGGGAGCCAAATGAAAAACTGTTTTTT.

The rearrangement uses TRBV12-3 or TRBV12-4 and TRBJ2-7; a weak D match, TRBD1 (5 bases). This CDR3 region has 13 residues. V lost 5 bases to trimming and J lost 3 bases, with 11 bases between them. The CDR3 DNA follows: TGTGCCAGCAGTGGGGCCCCGTACTACGAGCAGTACGTC. Protein sequence: CASSGAPYYEQYV.

This clonotype was seen a single time. The chain is built from TRBV27 and TRBJ2-1; D possibly corresponds to TRBD1 (5 bases). The CDR3 covers 15 residues. V was shortened by 5 bases and J by 4 bases, with 15 bases between the two germline ends. CDR1 and CDR2 from the germline V gene are MNHEY and SMNVEV (reference sequence). CDR3 sequence (DNA): TGTGCCAGCAGTGGGGCCGATAGGGGATACAATGAGCAGTTCTTC. Amino acid sequence: CASSGADRGYNEQFF.

This chain connects TRBV9 to TRBJ1-2; 7 positions agree with TRBD1. CDR3 length: 17 amino acids. The J segment lost 2 bases and the V segment lost 3 bases, leaving 13 bases of the junction unmatched. Germline V gene data show CDR1 as SGDLS and CDR2 as YYNGEE. CDR3 DNA: TGTGCCAGCAGCGATAAAGCCGGACAGGTCAAAAACTATGGCTACACCTTC. Translating it yields CASSDKAGQVKNYGYTF.

This clonotype was found many times. The chain recombines TRBV7-6 with TRBJ2-2; the match to TRBD1 covers 7 bases. The germline V gene encodes CDR1 SGHVS and CDR2 FNYEAQ. V lost 3 bases and J lost 0; bases outside the gene matches: 10. This CDR3 region has 18 residues. This CDR3 reads CASSFPTGDYANTGELFF. The CDR3 DNA reads as TGTGCCAGCAGCTTTCCCACAGGGGATTACGCGAACACCGGGGAGCTGTTTTTT. Full variable domain (remainder filled in from reference TRBV7-6 and TRBJ2-2): GAGVSQSPRYKVTKRGQDVALRCDPISGHVSLYWYRQALGQGPEFLTYFNYEAQQDKSGLPNDRFSAERPEGSISTLTIQRTEQRDSAMYRCASSFPTGDYANTGELFFGEGSRLTVL.

This clonotype was observed a handful of times. The chain carries TRBV27 and TRBJ1-6; 7 bases fit TRBD1. The junction had 8 bases not matched to a gene; V was cut back by 6 bases and J by 9 bases. The V gene's germline CDR1 is MNHEY and CDR2 SMNVEV (reference sequence). The CDR3 spans 14 residues. As DNA, the CDR3 is TGTGCCAGCAGCCTTGACAGGGTCTCTTCACCCCTCCACTTT. It encodes CASSLDRVSSPLHF.

The CDR3 is CAISEVGELFF. CDR3 DNA: TGTGCCATCAGTGAGGTCGGGGAGCTGTTTTTT. J is TRBJ2-2 and V is TRBV10-3; D unclear. The ends were cut back, 2 bases at V and 7 bases at J, with 2 bases in the middle. CDR1 ENHRY and CDR2 SYGVKD come from the germline V gene. The CDR3 extends over 11 amino acids.

This clonotype was seen a few times. The chain links TRBV24-1 to TRBJ2-7; a weak D match, TRBD2 (7 bases). This CDR3 has 12 residues. V lost 9 bases and J lost 10, with 18 bases in between. Per the germline V gene, CDR1 is KGHDR and CDR2 is SFDVKD. The CDR3 loop is CATPPEGGEQYV. CDR3 nucleotide sequence: TGTGCCACCCCGCCTGAGGGGGGGGAACAGTACGTC.

In its sample, this clonotype was seen a few times. Here the CDR3 reads CASSLSGYGQRPQHF. DNA of the CDR3: TGTGCCAGCAGTTTATCGGGGTATGGCCAGCGGCCCCAGCATTTT. The chain recombines TRBV28 with TRBJ1-5; D is ambiguous. This CDR3 has 15 amino acids. V was trimmed by 1 base and J by 9 bases, leaving 16 bases between them. Germline V CDR1 and CDR2: MDHEN, SYDVKM. The variable domain in full, with the rest retrieved from reference TRBV28 and TRBJ1-5, is DVKVTQSSRYLVKRTGEKVFLECVQDMDHENMFWYRQDPGLGLRLIYFSYDVKMKEKGDIPEGYSVSREKKERFSLILESASTNQTSMYLCASSLSGYGQRPQHFGDGTRLSIL.

This clonotype showed up just a few times. This chain links TRBV12-5 with TRBJ2-4; tentatively, D is TRBD2 (5 bases). The CDR3 spans 12 residues. Trimming stripped 1 base from V and 8 bases from J, with 6 bases between. Germline CDR1 reads LGHNT; CDR2 reads FRNRAP. The DNA of the CDR3 is TGTGCTAGTGGTTTGGCCGGGGACATTCAGTACTTC. Translated, it gives CASGLAGDIQYF.

This clonotype came up many times. This rearrangement joins TRBV7-2 to TRBJ1-5, with TRBD1 as a possible D gene (6 bases). The CDR3 is 14 residues long. Germline V gene data show CDR1 as SGHTA and CDR2 as FQGNSA. Trimming pared 3 bases from V and 2 bases from J, leaving 8 bases between. The DNA of the CDR3 is TGTGCCAGCAGCTTGAACAGGGGCAATCAGCCCCAGCATTTT. Translation: CASSLNRGNQPQHF.

The sample holds many counts of this clonotype. One end of the junction fails to match germline, which may point to a read error. The rearrangement joins TRBV7-6 to TRBJ2-4, with D tentatively TRBD2 (5 bases). The CDR3 spans 11 residues. Per germline, CDR1 SGHVS and CDR2 FNYEAQ. For the CDR3, the DNA is TGTGCCAGCAGCTACGGGCGACTACGAAACTTC. Amino acid sequence: CASSYGRLRNF. Combining the CDR3 with reference TRBV7-6 and TRBJ2-4 gives the whole variable domain GAGVSQSPRYKVTKRGQDVALRCDPISGHVSLYWYRQALGQGPEFLTYFNYEAQQDKSGLPNDRFSAERPEGSISTLTIQRTEQRDSAMYRCASSYGRLRNFGAGTRLSVL.

DNA of the CDR3: TGTGCCACCAGCAGAGATCAGGCGCGGAACACTGAAGCTTTCTTT. Translated: CATSRDQARNTEAFF. This chain connects TRBV15 to TRBJ1-1; D is unresolved. Trimming pared 0 bases from V and 1 base from J, leaving 9 bases between. Per germline, CDR1 LNHNV and CDR2 YYDKDF (reference sequence). The CDR3 extends over 15 amino acids.